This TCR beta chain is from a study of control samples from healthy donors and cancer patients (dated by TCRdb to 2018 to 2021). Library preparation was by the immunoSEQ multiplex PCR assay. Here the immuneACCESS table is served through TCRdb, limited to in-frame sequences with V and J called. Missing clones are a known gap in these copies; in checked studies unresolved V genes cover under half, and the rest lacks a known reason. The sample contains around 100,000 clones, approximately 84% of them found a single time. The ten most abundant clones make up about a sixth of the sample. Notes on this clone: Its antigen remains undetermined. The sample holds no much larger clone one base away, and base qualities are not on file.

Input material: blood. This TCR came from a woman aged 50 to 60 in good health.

The CDR3 reads as follows: CASSPFEETQYF. DNA sequence: TGTGCCAGCTCGCCCTTCGAAGAGACCCAGTACTTC. Rearrangement joined TRBV18 to TRBJ2-5, with the identity of the D gene unclear. The CDR3 covers 12 residues, taking in both the cysteine and the phenylalanine. The CDR3 DNA has 36 bases and is translated from base 1. The CDR1 and CDR2 encoded by the germline V gene are KGHSH and LQKENI. The junction shows trimming of 6 bases on V and 3 bases on J, plus 8 bases between the germline ends.